These 10 T cell receptor beta chains were all obtained from the same sample, sequenced in a study of T cells in Graves' hyperthyroidism and ophthalmopathy. Amplification yielded TCR beta CDR3 regions, with RNA transcripts as the source. Researchers ran a first-round RT-PCR on the TCR CDR3 using the HTBI primer set. Each CDR3 protein gets one entry after TCRdb re-called the multiplex PCR reads with MiXCR. The table includes 300,000 to 400,000 distinct CDR3 sequences, around a fifth detected once. The sample was blood. The receptors come from a woman aged 45 to 65 with Graves' hyperthyroidism.

In its sample, this clonotype was seen a few times. J is TRBJ1-5 and V is TRBV12-3 or TRBV12-4, with TRBD1 identical over 8 bases. The CDR3 has 18 residues. The ends lost 1 base at V and 2 bases at J; junction bases unmatched: 10. CDR3 DNA: TGTGCCAGCAGTTTAGAGTCAGGGGGCGGGGTGGGCAATCAGCCCCAGCATTTT. This gives the protein CASSLESGGGVGNQPQHF.

The chain joins TRBV6-1 to TRBJ1-4; D possibly corresponds to TRBD1 (5 bases). The germline V and J ends were trimmed by 2 bases and 0 bases, with 10 bases remaining between them. This CDR3 spans 16 amino acids. Germline V gene sequence: CDR1 MNHNS, CDR2 SASEGT. The CDR3 coding sequence is TGTGCCAGCAGTGAACCTCGACAGACAACTAATGAAAAACTGTTTTTT. Translated: CASSEPRQTTNEKLFF.

This clonotype was found many times. The J gene is TRBJ2-3, the V gene TRBV7-9, with D maybe TRBD1 (5 bases). Trimming stripped 5 bases from V and 0 bases from J, with 12 bases between. The CDR3 length is 15 residues. Germline assignment: CDR1 SEHNR and CDR2 FQNEAQ (reference sequence). This chain's CDR3 is CASSTAGSSTDTQYF. The CDR3 nucleotides are TGTGCCAGCAGCACCGCAGGGTCGAGCACAGATACGCAGTATTTT.

In this sample, this clonotype turned up many times. The chain is built from TRBV3-1 and TRBJ1-1; D gene uncertain. The germline CDR1 and CDR2 sequences are LGHDT and YNNKEL (reference sequence). Trimming cost V 6 bases and J 5 bases, with 13 bases left between them. The CDR3 spans 13 residues. The CDR3 sequence: CASSTARGTEAFF. The DNA of the CDR3 is TGTGCCAGCAGTACGGCCCGAGGAACTGAAGCTTTCTTT.

This clonotype appeared many times. The genes are TRBV20-1 and TRBJ2-3, with 9 bases lining up with TRBD2. CDR1 and CDR2 from the germline V gene are DFQATT and SNEGSKA (reference sequence). The J segment lost 6 bases and the V segment lost 2 bases, leaving 6 bases of the junction unmatched. CDR3 length: 14 amino acids. CDR3 DNA: TGCAGTGCTAGAAGAGCGGGAGGCGGGGATACGCAGTATTTT. This gives the protein CSARRAGGGDTQYF.

This clonotype has just a few counts. A much larger clone lies one base from this, so it may be a read error. The V and J genes are TRBV5-6 and TRBJ1-1, with TRBD1 matching over 7 bases. Germline CDR1 reads SGHDT; CDR2 reads YYEEEE. The CDR3 length is 15 residues. The CDR3 spells CASSPAGTVNTEASF. For the CDR3, the DNA is TGTGCCAGCAGCCCCGCCGGGACAGTGAACACTGAAGCTTCCTTT.

This clonotype showed up many times. The chain links TRBV7-9 to TRBJ2-2; 8 positions match TRBD1. This CDR3 has 15 amino acids. The V and J ends lost 7 bases and 7 bases, in that order; junction bases with no gene match: 11. The germline V gene encodes CDR1 SEHNR and CDR2 FQNEAQ (reference sequence). CDR3 sequence reads: CASIQLTGEHGELFF. The CDR3 region has the DNA TGTGCCAGCATACAACTGACAGGGGAGCACGGGGAGCTGTTTTTT.

This clonotype has at least ten counts. This chain uses TRBV2 with TRBJ1-5; 7 nucleotides match TRBD1. The V gene end was trimmed by 5 bases and the J gene end by 7 bases; junction bases not matched to a gene: 8. The CDR3 runs 14 residues. Germline V gives CDR1 SNHLY, CDR2 FYNNEI. The CDR3 DNA follows: TGTGCCAGCAGTCCACAGGGGCTCCGGCAGCCCCAGCATTTT. Protein sequence: CASSPQGLRQPQHF. The whole variable domain, remainder taken from reference TRBV2 and TRBJ1-5, is EPEVTQTPSHQVTQMGQEVILRCVPISNHLYFYWYRQILGQKVEFLVSFYNNEISEKSEIFDDQFSVERPDGSNFTLKIRSTKLEDSAMYFCASSPQGLRQPQHFGDGTRLSIL.

The J gene is TRBJ2-3, the V gene TRBV19, with a weak D call TRBD1 (5 bases). CDR3 length: 16 residues. V lost 4 bases and J lost 3, with 17 bases in between. In germline, CDR1 is LNHDA, CDR2 SQIVND (reference sequence). The CDR3 loop is CASSNRLGLGTDTQYF. The CDR3 DNA reads TGTGCCAGTAGTAACAGGCTGGGTTTGGGGACAGATACGCAGTATTTT. The full variable domain, with the rest looked up from reference TRBV19 and TRBJ2-3, is DGGITQSPKYLFRKEGQNVTLSCEQNLNHDAMYWYRQDPGQGLRLIYYSQIVNDFQKGDIAEGYSVSREKKESFPLTVTSAQKNPTAFYLCASSNRLGLGTDTQYFGPGTRLTVL.

This clonotype was found many times. The genes are TRBV5-1 and TRBJ2-3; 9 bases fit TRBD2. This CDR3 has 21 residues. Germline loops: CDR1 SGHRS, CDR2 YFSETQ. V gave up 4 bases and J gave up 3 bases; unmatched junction bases: 24. Here the CDR3 reads CASSPATGGIAGVVGTDTQYF. The CDR3 bases are TGCGCCAGCAGCCCCGCCACGGGAGGCATAGCGGGAGTTGTGGGTACAGATACGCAGTATTTT.